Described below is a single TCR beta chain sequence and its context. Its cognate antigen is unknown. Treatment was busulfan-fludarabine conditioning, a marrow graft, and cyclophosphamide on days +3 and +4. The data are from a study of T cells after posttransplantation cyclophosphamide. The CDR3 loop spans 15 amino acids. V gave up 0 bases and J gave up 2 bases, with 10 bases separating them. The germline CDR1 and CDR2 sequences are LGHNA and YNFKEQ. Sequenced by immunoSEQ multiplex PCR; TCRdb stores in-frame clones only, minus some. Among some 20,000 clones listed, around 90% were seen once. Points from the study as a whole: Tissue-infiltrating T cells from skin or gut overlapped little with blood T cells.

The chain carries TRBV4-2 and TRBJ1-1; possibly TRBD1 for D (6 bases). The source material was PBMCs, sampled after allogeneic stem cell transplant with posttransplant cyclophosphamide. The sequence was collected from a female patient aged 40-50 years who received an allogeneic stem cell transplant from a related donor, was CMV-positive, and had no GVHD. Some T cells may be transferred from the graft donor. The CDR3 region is CASSQDAGANTEAFF. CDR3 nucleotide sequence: TGTGCCAGCAGCCAAGATGCGGGGGCTAACACTGAAGCTTTCTTT.